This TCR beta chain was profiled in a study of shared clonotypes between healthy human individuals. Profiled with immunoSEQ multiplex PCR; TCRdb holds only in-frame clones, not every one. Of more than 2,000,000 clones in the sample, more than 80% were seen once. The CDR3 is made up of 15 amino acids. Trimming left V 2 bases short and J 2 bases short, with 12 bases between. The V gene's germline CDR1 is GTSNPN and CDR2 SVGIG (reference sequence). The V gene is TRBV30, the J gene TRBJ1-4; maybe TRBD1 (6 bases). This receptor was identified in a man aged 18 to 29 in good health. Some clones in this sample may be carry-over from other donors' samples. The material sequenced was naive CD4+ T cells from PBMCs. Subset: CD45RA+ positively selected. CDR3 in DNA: TGTGCCTGGAGTAACACGGGGGGCACTAATGAAAAACTGTTTTTT. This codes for CAWSNTGGTNEKLFF.